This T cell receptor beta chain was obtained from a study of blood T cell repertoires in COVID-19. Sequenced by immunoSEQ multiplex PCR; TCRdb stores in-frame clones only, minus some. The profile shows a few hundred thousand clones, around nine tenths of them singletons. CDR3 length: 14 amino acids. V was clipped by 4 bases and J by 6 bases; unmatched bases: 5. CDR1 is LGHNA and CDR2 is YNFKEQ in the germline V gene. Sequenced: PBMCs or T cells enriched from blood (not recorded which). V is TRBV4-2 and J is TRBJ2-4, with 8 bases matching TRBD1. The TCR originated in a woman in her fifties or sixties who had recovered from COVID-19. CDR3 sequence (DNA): TGTGCCAGCAGCCCTCAGGGGGCCGGAAACATTCAGTACTTC. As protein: CASSPQGAGNIQYF.